This passage covers 13 T cell receptor beta chains from one sample sequenced in a study of T cell repertoires in cytomegalovirus infection. TCRdb redid the calling of the reads with MiXCR, one entry per CDR3 protein. The sample lists roughly 600,000 distinct CDR3 sequences, 20% to 30% occurring once. The specimen sequenced was CD8+ T cells from PBMCs. These receptors originate from a human donor in good health (CMV status not recorded). Some clones in this sample may be carry-over from other donors' samples.

J is TRBJ2-1 and V is TRBV29-1, with TRBD2 as a possible D gene (5 bases). The CDR3 contains 11 residues. Germline V CDR1 and CDR2: SQVTM, ANQGSEA. V was trimmed by 7 bases and J by 8 bases, leaving 12 bases between them. Here the CDR3 DNA reads TGCAGCGCCCTACTAGTCCATGAGCAGTTCTTC. Its translation is CSALLVHEQFF.

This clonotype was observed at least ten times. This chain uses TRBV7-2 with TRBJ1-2; the D gene is possibly TRBD1 (5 bases). Trimming took off 6 bases at V and 0 bases at J, with 14 bases between the two ends. This CDR3 contains 15 residues. Per the germline V gene, CDR1 is SGHTA and CDR2 is FQGNSA. Here the CDR3 DNA reads TGTGCCAGCAGGACGCGGGACCTGGCTAACTATGGCTACACCTTC. Residues: CASRTRDLANYGYTF.

This chain uses TRBV7-2 with TRBJ2-5; 9 bases are shared with TRBD1. Trimming removed 3 bases from V and 2 bases from J; junction bases left unmatched: 7. The CDR3 consists of 16 residues. Germline V gene data show CDR1 as SGHTA and CDR2 as FQGNSA. CDR3 sequence reads: CASSLDDRGSQETQYF. Written as DNA, the CDR3 is TGTGCCAGCAGCTTGGACGACAGGGGGTCTCAAGAGACCCAGTACTTC. Filled out from reference TRBV7-2 and TRBJ2-5, the complete variable domain reads GAGVSQSPSNKVTEKGKDVELRCDPISGHTALYWYRQSLGQGLEFLIYFQGNSAPDKSGLPSDRFSAERTGGSVSTLTIQRTQQEDSAVYLCASSLDDRGSQETQYFGPGTRLLVL.

CDR3 protein: CASTGSGGGGTDTQYF. DNA for the CDR3: TGTGCCAGCACAGGAAGCGGGGGGGGGGGCACAGATACGCAGTATTTT. V usage is TRBV7-8 and J usage is TRBJ2-3; 10 bases align to TRBD2. Per germline, CDR1 SGHVS and CDR2 FQNEAQ. J gave up 1 base and V 7 bases, and 8 bases lay outside the gene matches. This CDR3 has 16 amino acids.

This clonotype was seen once. Germline and junction disagree at one end, which may indicate a read error. DNA of the CDR3: TGTACCAGCAGGGGGAACACTGAAGCTTTCTTT. It encodes CTSRGNTEAFF. The chain has TRBV14 and TRBJ1-1, with D possibly TRBD1 on 6 matching bases. CDR1 SGHDN and CDR2 FVKESK come from the germline V gene. The CDR3 runs 11 residues.

This chain uses TRBV2 with TRBJ2-1; weak D call: TRBD1 (6 bases). Per germline, CDR1 SNHLY and CDR2 FYNNEI. This CDR3 region has 14 residues. V shed 7 bases and J shed 8 bases, with 18 bases lying between them. The CDR3 DNA reads TGTGCCAGCAATTCCCCGGGACACACCGATGAGCAGTTCTTC. As protein: CASNSPGHTDEQFF.

The chain has TRBV7-3 and TRBJ2-2, with 8 bases that match TRBD2. The CDR3 has 16 amino acids. Germline V CDR1 and CDR2: SGHTA, FQGTGA. The V and J ends lost 5 bases and 1 base, in that order; junction bases with no gene match: 6. The CDR3 DNA sequence: TGTGCCAGCAGCGGTACGGGACTAGAGAACACCGGGGAGCTGTTTTTT. Protein product: CASSGTGLENTGELFF. Combining the CDR3 with reference TRBV7-3 and TRBJ2-2 gives the whole variable domain GAGVSQTPSNKVTEKGKYVELRCDPISGHTALYWYRQSLGQGPEFLIYFQGTGAADDSGLPNDRFFAVRPEGSVSTLKIQRTERGDSAVYLCASSGTGLENTGELFFGEGSRLTVL.

The chain has TRBV6-2 or TRBV6-3 and TRBJ2-7, with D possibly being TRBD1 or TRBD2 (5 bases each). CDR3 length: 15 residues. V lost 5 bases to trimming and J lost 3 bases, with 17 bases between them. CDR1 MNHEY and CDR2 SVGEGT come from the germline V gene. The CDR3 loop reads CASSPAGTAYYEQYV. The CDR3 coding sequence is TGTGCCAGCAGTCCGGCCGGGACCGCCTACTACGAGCAGTACGTC.

The rearrangement links TRBV14 to TRBJ2-1; 7 bases agree with TRBD1. V lost 0 bases, J lost 3 bases, and 8 bases stayed unmatched. Germline V gene sequence: CDR1 SGHDN, CDR2 FVKESK. This CDR3 has 17 amino acids. CDR3 residues: CASSQDFTGVSYNEQFF. The DNA of the CDR3 is TGTGCCAGCAGCCAAGATTTTACAGGGGTTAGCTACAATGAGCAGTTCTTC.

Comment on this clonotype: A single base separates this from a much larger clone, so it may be a read error. This chain links TRBV7-2 with TRBJ2-2; D possibly corresponds to TRBD2 (7 bases). From germline, CDR1 is SGHTA and CDR2 FQGNSA. CDR3 length: 16 residues. In nucleotides, the CDR3 is TGTGCCAGCAGCGGGCCCGGGGGGCGACACACCGGGGAGCTGGTTTTT. Translation gives CASSGPGGRHTGELVF. Full variable domain (remainder filled in from reference TRBV7-2 and TRBJ2-2): GAGVSQSPSNKVTEKGKDVELRCDPISGHTALYWYRQSLGQGLEFLIYFQGNSAPDKSGLPSDRFSAERTGGSVSTLTIQRTQQEDSAVYLCASSGPGGRHTGELVFGEGSRLTVL.

This clonotype was recorded many times. CDR3 sequence reads: CASSRTGREAFF. DNA of the CDR3: TGTGCCAGCAGTCGTACAGGGAGGGAAGCTTTCTTT. The V gene is TRBV7-9, the J gene TRBJ1-1, with D perhaps matching TRBD1 (6 bases). This CDR3 spans 12 amino acids. V was shortened by 6 bases and J by 8 bases, with 13 bases between the two germline ends. Germline values: CDR1 SEHNR, CDR2 FQNEAQ (reference sequence). Looking up the rest from reference TRBV7-9 and TRBJ1-1 gives the full variable domain: DTGVSQNPRHKITKRGQNVTFRCDPISEHNRLYWYRQTLGQGPEFLTYFQNEAQLEKSRLLSDRFSAERPKGSFSTLEIQRTEQGDSAMYLCASSRTGREAFFGQGTRLTVV.

The table lists this clonotype with a few counts. The chain has TRBV3-1 and TRBJ2-3, with D uncertain. Trimming left V 4 bases short and J 2 bases short, with 7 bases between. The CDR3 sequence is 13 residues long. CDR1 is LGHDT, CDR2 YNNKEL, per germline (reference sequence). The CDR3 loop is CASSPVNTDTQYF. The CDR3 DNA is TGTGCCAGCAGCCCCGTCAACACAGATACGCAGTATTTT.

The J gene is TRBJ2-7, the V gene TRBV10-3; TRBD2 matches at 8 bases. The CDR3 runs to 12 residues. In germline, CDR1 is ENHRY, CDR2 SYGVKD. In nucleotides, the CDR3 is TGTGTCGCGGGGGGAGGGTATTACGAGCAGTACTTC. Translated: CVAGGGYYEQYF.